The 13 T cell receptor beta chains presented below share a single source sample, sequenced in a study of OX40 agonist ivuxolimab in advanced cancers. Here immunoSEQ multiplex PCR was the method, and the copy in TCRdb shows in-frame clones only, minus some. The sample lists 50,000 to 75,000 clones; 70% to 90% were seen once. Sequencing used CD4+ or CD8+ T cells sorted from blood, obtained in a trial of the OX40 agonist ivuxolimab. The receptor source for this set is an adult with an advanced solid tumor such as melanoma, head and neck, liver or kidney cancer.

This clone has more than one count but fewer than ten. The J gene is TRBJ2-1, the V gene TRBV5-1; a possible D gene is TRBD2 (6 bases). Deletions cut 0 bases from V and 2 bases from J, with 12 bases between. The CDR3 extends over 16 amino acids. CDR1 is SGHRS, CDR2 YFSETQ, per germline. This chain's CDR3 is CASSLAGGLAYNEQFF. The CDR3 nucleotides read TGCGCCAGCAGCTTGGCCGGGGGTCTGGCCTACAATGAGCAGTTCTTC.

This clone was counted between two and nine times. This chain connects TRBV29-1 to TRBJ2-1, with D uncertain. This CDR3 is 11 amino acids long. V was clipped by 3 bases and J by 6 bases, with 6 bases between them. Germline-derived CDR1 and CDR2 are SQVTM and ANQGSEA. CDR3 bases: TGCAGCGTTGAGAAGGGCAATGAGCAGTTCTTC. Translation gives CSVEKGNEQFF.

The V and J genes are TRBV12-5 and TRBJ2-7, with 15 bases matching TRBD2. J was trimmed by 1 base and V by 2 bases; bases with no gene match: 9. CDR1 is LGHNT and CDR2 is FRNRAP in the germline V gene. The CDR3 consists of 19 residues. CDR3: CASGLLIGTSGRLSYEQYF. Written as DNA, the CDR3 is TGTGCTAGTGGTTTGCTGATTGGGACTAGCGGGAGGCTGTCCTACGAGCAGTACTTC.

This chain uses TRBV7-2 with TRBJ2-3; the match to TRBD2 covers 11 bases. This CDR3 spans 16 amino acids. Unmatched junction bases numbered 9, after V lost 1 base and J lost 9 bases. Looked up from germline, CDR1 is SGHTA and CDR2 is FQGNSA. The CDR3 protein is CASSLGALAGGGTQYF. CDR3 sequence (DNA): TGTGCCAGCAGCTTAGGCGCGCTAGCGGGAGGAGGGACGCAGTATTTT.

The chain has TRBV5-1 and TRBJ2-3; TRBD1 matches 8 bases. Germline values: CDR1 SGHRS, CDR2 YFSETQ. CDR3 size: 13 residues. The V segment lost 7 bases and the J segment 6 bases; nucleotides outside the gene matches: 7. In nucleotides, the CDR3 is TGCGCCAGCTGTGAGTGGACAGGGGATACGCAGTATTTT. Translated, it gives CASCEWTGDTQYF. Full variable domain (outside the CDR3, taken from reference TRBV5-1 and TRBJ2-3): KAGVTQTPRYLIKTRGQQVTLSCSPISGHRSVSWYQQTPGQGLQFLFEYFSETQRNKGNFPGRFSGRQFSNSRSEMNVSTLELGDSALYLCASCEWTGDTQYFGPGTRLTVL.

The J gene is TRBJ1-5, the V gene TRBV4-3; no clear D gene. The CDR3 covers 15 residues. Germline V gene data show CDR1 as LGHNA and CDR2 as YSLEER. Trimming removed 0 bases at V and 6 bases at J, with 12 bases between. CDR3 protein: CASSQDIEGGQPQHF. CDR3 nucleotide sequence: TGCGCCAGCAGCCAAGATATAGAGGGAGGTCAGCCCCAGCATTTT.

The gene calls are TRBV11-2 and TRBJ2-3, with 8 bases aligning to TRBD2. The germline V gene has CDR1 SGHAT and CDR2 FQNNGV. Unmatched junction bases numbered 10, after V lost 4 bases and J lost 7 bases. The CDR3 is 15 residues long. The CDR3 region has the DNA TGTGCCAGCAGCTCCTCCGGGACTAGGGGGAATACGCAGTATTTT. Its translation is CASSSSGTRGNTQYF.

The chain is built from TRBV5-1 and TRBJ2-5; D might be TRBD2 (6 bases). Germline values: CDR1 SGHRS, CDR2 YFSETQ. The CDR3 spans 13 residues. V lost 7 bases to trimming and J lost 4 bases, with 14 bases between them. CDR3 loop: CASREPQIETQYF. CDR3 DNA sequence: TGCGCCAGCCGGGAGCCCCAAATAGAGACCCAGTACTTC.

The CDR3 nucleotides are TGTGCCAGCAGCTTTAGGGGGGAGGGGACCCAGTACTTC. Protein product: CASSFRGEGTQYF. The rearrangement uses TRBV11-2 and TRBJ2-5, with D perhaps TRBD2 (7 bases). The CDR3 is 13 amino acids. V was trimmed by 3 bases and J by 7 bases, leaving 12 bases between them. Per the germline V gene, CDR1 is SGHAT and CDR2 is FQNNGV. Drawing the rest from reference TRBV11-2 and TRBJ2-5, the complete variable domain is EAGVAQSPRYKIIEKRQSVAFWCNPISGHATLYWYQQILGQGPKLLIQFQNNGVVDDSQLPKDRFSAERLKGVDSTLKIQPAKLEDSAVYLCASSFRGEGTQYFGPGTRLLVL.

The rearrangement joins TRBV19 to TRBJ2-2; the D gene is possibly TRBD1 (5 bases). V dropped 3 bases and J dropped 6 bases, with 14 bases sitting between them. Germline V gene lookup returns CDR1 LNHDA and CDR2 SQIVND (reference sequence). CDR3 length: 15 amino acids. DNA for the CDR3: TGTGCCAGTAGTATGGCAGGGTACAACGCCGGGGAGCTGTTTTTT. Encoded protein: CASSMAGYNAGELFF.

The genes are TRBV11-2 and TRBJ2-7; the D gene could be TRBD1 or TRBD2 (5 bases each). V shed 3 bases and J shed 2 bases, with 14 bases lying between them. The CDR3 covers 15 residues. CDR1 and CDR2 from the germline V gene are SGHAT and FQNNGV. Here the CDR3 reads CASSFGTGRTYEQYF. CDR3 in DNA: TGTGCCAGCAGCTTTGGGACGGGAAGGACCTACGAGCAGTACTTC.

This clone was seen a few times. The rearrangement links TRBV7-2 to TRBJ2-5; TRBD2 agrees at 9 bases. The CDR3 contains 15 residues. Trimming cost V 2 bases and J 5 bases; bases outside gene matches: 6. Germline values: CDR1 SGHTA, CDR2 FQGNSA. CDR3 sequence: CASSLSGLARETQYF. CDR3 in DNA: TGTGCCAGCAGCTTATCGGGACTAGCACGGGAGACCCAGTACTTC. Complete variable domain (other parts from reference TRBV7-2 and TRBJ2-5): GAGVSQSPSNKVTEKGKDVELRCDPISGHTALYWYRQSLGQGLEFLIYFQGNSAPDKSGLPSDRFSAERTGGSVSTLTIQRTQQEDSAVYLCASSLSGLARETQYFGPGTRLLVL.

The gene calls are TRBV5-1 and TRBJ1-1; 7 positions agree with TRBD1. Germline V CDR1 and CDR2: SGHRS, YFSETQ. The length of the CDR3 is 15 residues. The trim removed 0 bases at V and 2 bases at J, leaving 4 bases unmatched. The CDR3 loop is CASSLEGAGNTEAFF. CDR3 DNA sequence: TGCGCCAGCAGCTTGGAGGGGGCAGGCAACACTGAAGCTTTCTTT.